Listed below are T cell receptor beta chains from one sample, sequenced in a study of graft-versus-host responses after intestinal transplantation. These receptors lack a known antigen. The method was immunoSEQ multiplex PCR; TCRdb's version includes in-frame clones alone and lacks a portion of them. The sample includes some 90,000 clones, roughly 89% of them seen just once. Sequencing was performed on unstimulated CD4+ T cells sorted from spleen or lymph node cells, taken before intestinal transplant. The receptor set was obtained from a human donor who received an intestinal transplant. Each CDR3 is given with its conserved first and last residue. Fields, in order: J gene, D gene, V gene, clone size, CDR3 protein, CDR3 DNA. A D gene is named only where the DNA matches it firmly. Clone sizes are given selectively: once, few, many, or a class where the clone is expanded.

TRBJ1-5,NA,TRBV28,NA,CASSLDSGVGAQPQHF,TGTGCCAGCAGTTTAGATTCGGGGGTGGGAGCCCAGCCCCAGCATTTT
TRBJ2-2,NA,TRBV11-2,NA,CASSLEALSGELFF,TGTGCCAGCAGCTTAGAAGCTCTGTCCGGGGAGCTGTTTTTT
TRBJ2-3,TRBD2,TRBV19,NA,CASSLGRTSGSSDTQYF,TGTGCCAGTAGTCTAGGCCGGACTAGCGGGAGCTCAGATACGCAGTATTTT
TRBJ2-7,TRBD1,TRBV5-5,NA,CASSLAGGARLEEQYF,TGTGCCAGCAGCTTGGCAGGGGGCGCTCGGCTGGAAGAGCAGTACTTC
TRBJ2-2,NA,TRBV9,NA,CASSAQQGVGELFF,TGTGCCAGCAGCGCACAACAGGGAGTCGGGGAGCTGTTTTTT
TRBJ1-3,NA,TRBV6-6,NA,CASTRVVSGNTIYF,TGTGCCAGCACTCGGGTGGTTTCGGGAAACACCATATATTTT
TRBJ2-7,NA,TRBV2,NA,CASSDLTEAYEQYF,TGTGCCAGCAGTGATCTCACAGAAGCCTACGAGCAGTACTTC
TRBJ1-1,TRBD1,TRBV5-1,NA,CASRADRGRTEAFF,TGCGCCAGCAGGGCTGACAGGGGGCGGACTGAAGCTTTCTTT
TRBJ1-1,NA,TRBV25-1,NA,CASSEFPGGEAFF,TGTGCCAGCAGTGAATTCCCAGGTGGAGAAGCTTTCTTT
TRBJ1-1,NA,TRBV5-5,once,CASSPTSRVHLNTEAFF,TGTGCCAGCAGCCCAACCTCCCGGGTTCACCTGAACACTGAAGCTTTCTTT
TRBJ2-4,TRBD1,TRBV5-6,NA,CASSRRSGTGRENIQYF,TGTGCCAGCAGCCGACGCTCCGGGACAGGTAGAGAAAACATTCAGTACTTC
TRBJ2-2,NA,TRBV7-9,NA,CASSLSRNIGELFF,TGTGCCAGCAGCTTAAGTCGGAATATCGGGGAGCTGTTTTTT
TRBJ2-7,TRBD1,TRBV5-5,NA,CASSTRDSPSSYEQYF,TGTGCCAGCAGCACGAGGGACAGCCCGAGCTCCTACGAGCAGTACTTC
TRBJ2-2,TRBD1,TRBV7-9,NA,CASNRDSGTGELFF,TGTGCCAGTAACCGGGACAGTGGAACCGGGGAGCTGTTTTTT
TRBJ1-2,TRBD1,TRBV6-6,NA,CASSYGQGDYGYTF,TGTGCCAGCAGTTACGGACAGGGGGACTATGGCTACACCTTC
TRBJ2-5,NA,TRBV10-3,NA,CAIRQMPEETQYF,TGTGCCATCAGGCAGATGCCCGAAGAGACCCAGTACTTC
TRBJ2-5,NA,TRBV15,NA,CATSRLQEQETQYF,TGTGCCACCAGCAGATTACAGGAACAAGAGACCCAGTACTTC
TRBJ1-1,NA,TRBV18,NA,CASSPPSRLGTEAFF,TGTGCCAGCTCACCCCCGTCGAGGTTGGGGACTGAAGCTTTCTTT
TRBJ2-7,TRBD2,TRBV10-3,once,CAISEPRREGPTYEQYF,TGTGCCATCAGTGAGCCAAGGAGGGAGGGACCAACCTACGAGCAGTACTTC
TRBJ2-5,TRBD1,TRBV19,NA,CASSAQGAGETQYF,TGTGCCAGTAGTGCGCAGGGGGCGGGGGAGACCCAGTACTTC
TRBJ2-1,NA,TRBV19,NA,CASSMVGGGTGSYNEQFF,TGTGCCAGTAGTATGGTGGGGGGAGGGACAGGCTCCTACAATGAGCAGTTCTTC
TRBJ2-4,TRBD2,TRBV18,NA,CASSPLAGGAKNIQYF,TGTGCCAGCTCACCCTTAGCCGGGGGGGCCAAAAACATTCAGTACTTC
TRBJ1-5,NA,TRBV21-1,NA,CASSSGVVDSNQPQHF,TGTGCCAGCAGCTCAGGGGTGGTAGATAGCAATCAGCCCCAGCATTTT
TRBJ2-1,TRBD1,TRBV18,NA,CASSPGTGMDQFF,TGTGCCAGCTCTCCCGGGACAGGGATGGATCAGTTCTTC
TRBJ1-2,NA,TRBV28,NA,CASSSGFYGYTF,TGTGCCAGCAGTTCAGGGTTCTATGGCTACACCTTC
TRBJ1-5,NA,TRBV18,NA,CASSPQGRHQPQHF,TGTGCCAGCTCACCACAGGGCCGTCATCAGCCCCAGCATTTT
TRBJ1-3,TRBD1,TRBV27,NA,CASRSTGGHSGNTIYF,TGTGCCAGCAGGTCGACAGGGGGCCACTCTGGAAACACCATATATTTT
TRBJ2-6,NA,TRBV7-8,NA,CASSARGDRLSGANVLTF,TGTGCCAGCAGCGCAAGGGGTGACAGGCTCTCTGGGGCCAACGTCCTGACTTTC
TRBJ1-1,NA,TRBV5-4,NA,CASSYPQNTEAFF,TGTGCCAGCAGCTACCCTCAGAACACTGAAGCTTTCTTT
TRBJ2-1,TRBD1,TRBV11-2,NA,CASTRSGTGGPYNEQFF,TGTGCCAGCACCAGAAGCGGGACAGGGGGCCCCTACAATGAGCAGTTCTTC
TRBJ2-3,NA,TRBV28,once,CAYRESGTDTQYF,TGTGCCTACCGCGAGTCCGGCACAGATACGCAGTATTTT
TRBJ2-3,TRBD1,TRBV7-2,NA,CASSLGQGGTDTQYF,TGTGCCAGCAGCCTCGGACAGGGAGGCACAGATACGCAGTATTTT
TRBJ2-1,TRBD2,TRBV9,NA,CASSPRVAGYNEQFF,TGTGCCAGCAGCCCCCGGGTAGCGGGCTACAATGAGCAGTTCTTC
TRBJ1-1,NA,TRBV19,once,CASSMAFGVNTEAFF,TGTGCCAGTAGTATGGCGTTCGGGGTGAACACTGAAGCTTTCTTT
TRBJ2-7,TRBD2,TRBV28,NA,CASSSPGGGGEQYF,TGTGCCAGCAGTTCCCCTGGGGGGGGAGGCGAGCAGTACTTC
TRBJ2-5,NA,TRBV5-5,few,CASSLGWVEGTSETQYF,TGTGCCAGCAGCTTGGGCTGGGTAGAGGGTACCTCGGAGACCCAGTACTTC
TRBJ2-5,NA,TRBV5-4,NA,CASSLWSVQETQYF,TGTGCCAGCAGCTTGTGGTCGGTCCAAGAGACCCAGTACTTC
TRBJ1-1,NA,TRBV18,NA,CASSPSGRNTEAFF,TGTGCCAGCTCCCCAAGTGGGAGGAACACTGAAGCTTTCTTT
TRBJ2-5,NA,TRBV28,NA,CASGDGGQETQYF,TGTGCCAGCGGGGATGGGGGCCAAGAGACCCAGTACTTC
TRBJ2-5,TRBD2,TRBV30,NA,CAWTLASGRAGETQYF,TGTGCCTGGACTCTCGCTAGCGGGAGGGCCGGAGAGACCCAGTACTTC
TRBJ1-5,NA,TRBV4-1,once,CASSQDETGASGNQPQHF,TGCGCCAGCAGCCAAGATGAAACGGGAGCTTCGGGGAATCAGCCCCAGCATTTT
TRBJ1-2,NA,TRBV10-3,NA,CAISESNRVGDYGYTF,TGTGCCATCAGTGAGTCGAACAGGGTAGGGGACTATGGCTACACCTTC
TRBJ2-1,NA,TRBV5-4,NA,CASTHRISSYNEQFF,TGTGCCAGCACCCACCGGATAAGCTCCTACAATGAGCAGTTCTTC
TRBJ2-7,TRBD2,TRBV19,NA,CASSSGRGYEQYF,TGTGCCAGTTCTAGCGGGAGGGGGTACGAGCAGTACTTC
TRBJ2-2,NA,TRBV28,NA,CASSTYNTGELFF,TGTGCCAGCAGCACGTATAACACCGGGGAGCTGTTTTTT
TRBJ2-4,NA,TRBV6-6,NA,CASTPRRYEAKNIQYF,TGTGCCAGCACCCCGCGGAGGTACGAAGCCAAAAACATTCAGTACTTC
TRBJ2-2,NA,TRBV7-3,NA,CASSSLVTGELFF,TGTGCCAGCAGCTCACTAGTCACCGGGGAGCTGTTTTTT
TRBJ2-3,NA,TRBV27,NA,CASSLTGSTDTQYF,TGTGCCAGCAGTTTAACGGGAAGCACAGATACGCAGTATTTT
TRBJ1-2,NA,TRBV7-9,NA,CASSLARMEGYTF,TGTGCCAGCAGCTTAGCTCGTATGGAAGGCTACACCTTC
TRBJ2-1,TRBD2,TRBV10-3,NA,CAISPQGLARRGNEQFF,TGTGCCATCAGCCCACAGGGACTAGCCCGTCGAGGCAATGAGCAGTTCTTC
TRBJ2-3,TRBD2,TRBV5-1,NA,CASSKRPGLASTDTQYF,TGCGCCAGCAGCAAGAGACCGGGACTAGCGAGCACAGATACGCAGTATTTT
TRBJ1-1,NA,TRBV6-1,NA,CASRNRVTEAFF,TGTGCCAGCAGGAACAGGGTCACTGAAGCTTTCTTT
TRBJ1-5,NA,TRBV10-3,NA,CAISALSDQPQHF,TGTGCCATCAGTGCCTTATCCGATCAGCCCCAGCATTTT
TRBJ2-6,TRBD1,TRBV18,NA,CASSLGQGAPGGANVLTF,TGTGCCAGCTCACTGGGACAGGGGGCGCCGGGAGGGGCCAACGTCCTGACTTTC
TRBJ2-2,NA,TRBV7-3,once,CASSFDGTGELFF,TGTGCCAGCAGCTTCGATGGAACCGGGGAGCTGTTTTTT
TRBJ2-3,NA,TRBV30,NA,CAWGRFRTDTQYF,TGTGCCTGGGGACGGTTCCGCACAGATACGCAGTATTTT
TRBJ1-2,NA,TRBV5-1,NA,CASSPTERIDLYGYTF,TGCGCCAGCAGCCCGACCGAGCGTATAGACCTCTATGGCTACACCTTC
TRBJ1-3,NA,TRBV19,NA,CATRRVSGNTIYF,TGTGCCACCCGAAGGGTTTCTGGAAACACCATATATTTT
TRBJ2-1,NA,TRBV11-1,NA,CASSSSRYNEQFF,TGTGCCAGCAGCTCATCAAGGTACAATGAGCAGTTCTTC
TRBJ2-2,TRBD2,TRBV6-1,NA,CASSARGLAGVDTGELFF,TGTGCCAGCAGTGCCAGGGGACTAGCGGGAGTGGACACCGGGGAGCTGTTTTTT